The 21 T cell receptor beta chains listed next were all sequenced from one sample in a study of molecular identifiers for immune sequencing clone quantification. TCRdb re-derived calls from the PCR reads in MiXCR, one entry per CDR3 protein. In the table there are around 300,000 distinct CDR3 sequences, roughly a quarter of which are singletons. Sequences were obtained from naive CD8+ T cells from blood, with Jurkat cell RNA spiked in. Subset described: FACS-sorted CD8+CD4-CCR7+CD45RA+ naive T cells. The receptors were sampled from a human donor in good health. Some libraries in this study had Jurkat cell RNA spiked in.

This clonotype was counted ten times or more. The rearrangement joins TRBV5-4 to TRBJ2-5, with 7 nucleotides matching TRBD2. CDR1 is SGHNT and CDR2 is YYREEE in the germline V gene (reference sequence). There are 15 residues in the CDR3. Germline trimming cut 4 bases from V and 0 bases from J; bases unmatched to any gene: 6. Written as DNA, the CDR3 is TGTGCCAGCAGCGTGGGGGACTACTACCAAGAGACCCAGTACTTC. It translates to CASSVGDYYQETQYF.

The CDR3 protein is CASSPTTSPVTGELFF. The CDR3 coding sequence is TGTGCCAGCAGTCCTACGACTAGTCCCGTCACCGGGGAGCTGTTTTTT. This chain connects TRBV27 to TRBJ2-2, with TRBD2 as a possible D gene (6 bases). The germline V and J ends were trimmed by 5 bases and 4 bases, with 17 bases remaining between them. This CDR3 is 16 amino acids long. Germline lookup yields CDR1 MNHEY and CDR2 SMNVEV (reference sequence).

This clonotype appeared many times. The chain has TRBV27 and TRBJ2-1; D remains unclear. Germline V lookup: CDR1 MNHEY, CDR2 SMNVEV (reference sequence). The CDR3 runs 15 residues. The V and J ends lost 3 bases and 0 bases respectively, with 9 bases between them. Written as DNA, the CDR3 is TGTGCCAGCAGTTTGGAAATTAACTCCTACAATGAGCAGTTCTTC. This translates into CASSLEINSYNEQFF.

The V call is TRBV28, the J call TRBJ2-7; 9 bases are a match to TRBD1. The CDR3 length is 14 residues. Unmatched junction bases numbered 7, after V lost 10 bases and J lost 0 bases. CDR1 is MDHEN, CDR2 SYDVKM, per germline. Here the CDR3 reads CANTGGLSSYEQYF. The CDR3 DNA reads as TGTGCCAACACAGGGGGCTTGAGCTCCTACGAGCAGTACTTC.

The chain combines TRBV30 with TRBJ1-6; D gene unclear. Germline values: CDR1 GTSNPN, CDR2 SVGIG (reference sequence). The CDR3 sequence is 13 residues long. Between the trimmed V and J ends, which lost 3 bases and 7 bases, there was a span of 10 bases. The CDR3 loop is CAWSPGWNSPLHF. The CDR3 DNA follows: TGTGCCTGGAGCCCAGGTTGGAATTCACCCCTCCACTTT.

The chain couples TRBV28 to TRBJ1-2, with D uncertain. The germline V and J ends were trimmed by 5 bases and 2 bases, with 15 bases remaining between them. CDR1 is MDHEN and CDR2 is SYDVKM in the germline V gene. CDR3 length: 15 residues. The DNA for the CDR3 is TGTGCCAGCAGTGCAAGACTCTTCCAAAACTATGGCTACACCTTC. Amino acids: CASSARLFQNYGYTF.

The V and J genes are TRBV3-1 and TRBJ2-7, with no clear D. This CDR3 comprises 12 residues. Trimming removed 0 bases from V and 3 bases from J, with 3 bases in between. Per the germline V gene, CDR1 is LGHDT and CDR2 is YNNKEL (reference sequence). DNA of the CDR3: TGTGCCAGCAGCCAAGAAGTCTACGAGCAGTACTTC. Its protein product is CASSQEVYEQYF.

This clonotype was seen only once. The chain carries TRBV12-3 or TRBV12-4 and TRBJ2-1; D perhaps matches TRBD2 (5 bases). Between the trimmed V and J ends, which lost 1 base and 7 bases, there was a span of 11 bases. CDR3 length equals 14 residues. DNA of the CDR3: TGTGCCAGCAGTTTAGGGCGGGCATGGAATGAGCAGTTCTTC. Protein sequence: CASSLGRAWNEQFF.

This chain joins TRBV14 and TRBJ2-7; D uncertain. CDR1 and CDR2 from the germline V gene are SGHDN and FVKESK. This CDR3 is built from 13 residues. The ends were cut back, 1 base at V and 4 bases at J, with 8 bases in the middle. The CDR3 DNA follows: TGTGCCAGCAGCCAAGTTCAGCCGTACGAGCAGTACTTC. It specifies CASSQVQPYEQYF.

As for this clonotype: A much larger clone is a single base away; this may be a read error. The chain joins TRBV7-9 to TRBJ1-1; D remains ambiguous. This CDR3 region has 16 residues. Germline V gives CDR1 SEHNR, CDR2 FQNEAQ (reference sequence). The DNA for the CDR3 is TGTGCCGGCAGCATAGGACGGTTGGGTCCGAACACTGAAGCTTTCTTT. It translates to CAGSIGRLGPNTEAFF.

The table lists this clonotype with a few counts. This chain links TRBV6-2 or TRBV6-3 with TRBJ2-1; D remains unclear. This CDR3 region has 11 residues. Germline V lookup: CDR1 MNHEY, CDR2 SVGEGT. V gave up 2 bases and J gave up 6 bases, with 2 bases separating them. The CDR3, as DNA: TGTGCCAGCAGTTACGCCAATGAGCAGTTCTTC. Amino acid sequence: CASSYANEQFF.

The chain is built from TRBV12-3 or TRBV12-4 and TRBJ1-3; D gene uncertain. This CDR3 is 15 amino acids long. Trimming pared 0 bases from V and 2 bases from J, leaving 8 bases between. CDR3 nucleotides: TGTGCCAGCAGTTTAGCGTCACATCCTGGAAACACCATATATTTT. It specifies CASSLASHPGNTIYF.

As for this clonotype: An end of the junction differs from the germline gene, which may be a read error. The chain joins TRBV7-2 to TRBJ2-3; TRBD2 might be the D (7 bases). Germline V gene sequence: CDR1 SGHTA, CDR2 FQGNSA. The CDR3 is 15 amino acids. In nucleotides, the CDR3 is TGTGCCAGCAGCCCACCAAGGGGGGGTGGAGATACGCTGTATTTT. It specifies CASSPPRGGGDTLYF. Full variable domain (missing parts from reference TRBV7-2 and TRBJ2-3): GAGVSQSPSNKVTEKGKDVELRCDPISGHTALYWYRQSLGQGLEFLIYFQGNSAPDKSGLPSDRFSAERTGGSVSTLTIQRTQQEDSAVYLCASSPPRGGGDTLYFGPGTRLTVL.

The V call is TRBV15, the J call TRBJ2-3; 10 nucleotides line up with TRBD2. This CDR3 has 18 residues. The germline CDR1 and CDR2 sequences are LNHNV and YYDKDF (reference sequence). The V and J ends lost 0 bases and 3 bases, in that order; junction bases with no gene match: 9. This chain's CDR3 is CATSRDRASGSGTDTQYF. CDR3 sequence (DNA): TGTGCCACCAGCAGAGATCGGGCTAGCGGGAGTGGGACAGATACGCAGTATTTT. Full variable domain (remainder filled in from reference TRBV15 and TRBJ2-3): DAMVIQNPRYQVTQFGKPVTLSCSQTLNHNVMYWYQQKSSQAPKLLFHYYDKDFNNEADTPDNFQSRRPNTSFCFLDIRSPGLGDTAMYLCATSRDRASGSGTDTQYFGPGTRLTVL.

The genes are TRBV4-1 and TRBJ2-3; 8 bases match TRBD2. CDR1 is MGHRA, CDR2 YSYEKL, per germline. V shed 0 bases and J 2 bases; nucleotides not matched to a gene: 7. The CDR3 has 17 amino acids. CDR3 bases: TGCGCCAGCAGCCAAGAACATCTAGCGGGCCCCACAGATACGCAGTATTTT. This codes for CASSQEHLAGPTDTQYF.

This clonotype was detected many times. DNA of the CDR3: TGCGCCAGCAGCCAAGATAGAGGTGATCCCCTCCACTTT. Amino acid sequence: CASSQDRGDPLHF. The J gene is TRBJ1-6, the V gene TRBV4-1, with no clear D. With 0 bases removed from V and 13 bases from J, the gap between germline ends came to 10 bases. CDR1 is MGHRA, CDR2 YSYEKL, per germline. CDR3 length: 13 residues.

The chain couples TRBV25-1 to TRBJ2-7, with D possibly being TRBD2 (6 bases). CDR1 is MGHDK, CDR2 SYGVNS, per germline. V was cut by 3 bases and J by 4 bases, with 10 bases left in between. The CDR3 loop spans 13 amino acids. CDR3 region: CASSDPGGYEQYF. The CDR3 DNA reads as TGTGCCAGCAGTGACCCCGGAGGGTACGAGCAGTACTTC.

Comment on this clonotype: This may arise from a read error, as a much more abundant clone is one base away. The V and J genes are TRBV6-5 and TRBJ1-1; no clear D gene. The CDR3 length is 13 residues. V was clipped by 8 bases and J by 1 base, with 11 bases between them. Per the germline V gene, CDR1 is MNHEY and CDR2 is SVGAGI. The chain's CDR3 is CASCESANTEAFF. CDR3 nucleotide sequence: TGTGCCAGCTGTGAGTCAGCGAACACTGAAGCTTTCTTT.

This clonotype was seen at least ten times. J is TRBJ2-2 and V is TRBV29-1; weak D call: TRBD2 (5 bases). V lost 6 bases and J lost 5, with 10 bases in between. The CDR3 length is 12 residues. In germline, CDR1 is SQVTM, CDR2 ANQGSEA. The CDR3 loop reads CSVLEGTGELFF. CDR3 nucleotide sequence: TGCAGCGTGCTCGAGGGAACCGGGGAGCTGTTTTTT.

There are a few counts of this clonotype. The genes are TRBV6-2 or TRBV6-3 and TRBJ1-1; tentative D call: TRBD1 (6 bases). The CDR3 spans 13 residues. In germline, CDR1 is MNHEY, CDR2 SVGEGT. Trimming stripped 5 bases from V and 1 base from J, with 8 bases between. CDR3 sequence reads: CASSQQGNTEAFF. CDR3 DNA sequence: TGTGCCAGCAGTCAACAGGGGAACACTGAAGCTTTCTTT.

There are a few counts of this clonotype. This chain links TRBV4-3 with TRBJ2-3, with 9 bases fitting TRBD2. CDR1 and CDR2 from the germline V gene are LGHNA and YSLEER. The CDR3 runs 17 residues. The junction had 7 bases not matched to a gene; V was cut back by 0 bases and J by 3 bases. CDR3 nucleotides: TGCGCCAGCAGCCAAGATGGTCGTCTAGCGGGAACAGATACGCAGTATTTT. It yields the protein CASSQDGRLAGTDTQYF.